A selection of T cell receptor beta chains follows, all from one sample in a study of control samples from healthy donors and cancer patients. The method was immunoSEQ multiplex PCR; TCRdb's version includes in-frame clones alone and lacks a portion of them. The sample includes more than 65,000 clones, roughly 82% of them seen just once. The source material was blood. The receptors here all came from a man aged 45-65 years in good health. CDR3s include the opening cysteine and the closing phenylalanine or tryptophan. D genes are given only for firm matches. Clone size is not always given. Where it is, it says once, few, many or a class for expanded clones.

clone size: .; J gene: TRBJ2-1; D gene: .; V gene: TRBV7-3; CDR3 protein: CASSLGGILHEQFF; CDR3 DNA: TGTGCCAGCAGCTTAGGCGGGATATTACATGAGCAGTTCTTC
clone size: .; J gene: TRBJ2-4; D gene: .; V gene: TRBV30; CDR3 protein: CAWSVPGVIQYF; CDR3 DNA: TGTGCCTGGAGTGTACCGGGGGTCATTCAGTACTTC
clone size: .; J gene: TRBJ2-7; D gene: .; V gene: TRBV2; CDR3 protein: CASSSRTNNYEQYF; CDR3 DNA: TGTGCCAGCAGTTCACGGACAAACAATTACGAGCAGTACTTC
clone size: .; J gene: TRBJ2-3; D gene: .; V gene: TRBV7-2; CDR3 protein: CASSLGGRQLDTQYF; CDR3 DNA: TGTGCCAGCAGCTTAGGCGGAAGGCAACTCGATACGCAGTATTTT
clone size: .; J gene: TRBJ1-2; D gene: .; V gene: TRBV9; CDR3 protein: CASSVNLWGHSTFNYGYTF; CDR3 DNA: TGTGCCAGCAGCGTGAACTTGTGGGGACACTCAACGTTTAACTATGGCTACACCTTC
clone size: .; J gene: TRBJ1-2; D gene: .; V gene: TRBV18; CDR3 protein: CASSPDRNYGYTF; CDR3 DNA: TGTGCCAGCTCACCGGACAGAAACTATGGCTACACCTTC
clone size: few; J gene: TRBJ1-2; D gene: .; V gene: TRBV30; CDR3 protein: CAWSTAAYGYTF; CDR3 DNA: TGTGCCTGGAGTACGGCGGCCTATGGCTACACCTTC
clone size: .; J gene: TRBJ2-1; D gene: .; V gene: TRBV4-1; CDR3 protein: CASSRGPLAVVTNEQFF; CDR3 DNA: TGCGCCAGCAGCCGGGGGCCCCTAGCGGTTGTAACCAATGAGCAGTTCTTC
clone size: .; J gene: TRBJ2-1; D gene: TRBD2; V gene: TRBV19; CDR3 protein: CASSLAGGSYNEQFF; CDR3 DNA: TGTGCCAGTAGTCTAGCGGGAGGCTCCTACAATGAGCAGTTCTTC
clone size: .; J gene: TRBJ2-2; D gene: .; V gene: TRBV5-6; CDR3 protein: CASSLVGGTTGELFF; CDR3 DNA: TGTGCCAGCAGCTTGGTGGGGGGCACCACCGGGGAGCTGTTTTTT
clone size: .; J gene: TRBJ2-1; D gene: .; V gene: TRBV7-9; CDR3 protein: CASSLGGHNEQFF; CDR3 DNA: TGTGCCAGCAGCTTAGGAGGGCACAATGAGCAGTTCTTC
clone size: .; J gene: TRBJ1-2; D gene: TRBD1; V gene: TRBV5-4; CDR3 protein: CASSLGQGLVLTNYGYTF; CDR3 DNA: TGTGCCAGCAGCCTAGGACAGGGTCTCGTACTTACTAACTATGGCTACACCTTC
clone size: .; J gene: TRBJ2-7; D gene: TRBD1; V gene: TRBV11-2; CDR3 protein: CASSKGDRVGEQYF; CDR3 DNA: TGTGCCAGCAGCAAGGGGGACAGGGTGGGCGAGCAGTACTTC
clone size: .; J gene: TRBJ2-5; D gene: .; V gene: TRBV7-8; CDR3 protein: CASSLDLGETQYF; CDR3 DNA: TGTGCCAGCAGCTTAGACTTGGGGGAGACCCAGTACTTC
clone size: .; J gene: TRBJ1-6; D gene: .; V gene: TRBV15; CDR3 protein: CATSITGPSLGALHF; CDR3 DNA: TGTGCCACCAGCATAACCGGGCCCTCCTTAGGGGCCCTCCACTTT
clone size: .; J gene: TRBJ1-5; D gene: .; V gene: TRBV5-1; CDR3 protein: CASSPRGDNQPQHF; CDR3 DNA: TGCGCCAGCAGCCCGAGGGGTGACAATCAGCCCCAGCATTTT
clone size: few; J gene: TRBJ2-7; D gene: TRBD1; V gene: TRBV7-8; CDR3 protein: CASSPMGRGRRSAEQYF; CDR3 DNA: TGTGCCAGCAGCCCCATGGGAAGGGGGCGCAGGTCGGCCGAGCAGTACTTC
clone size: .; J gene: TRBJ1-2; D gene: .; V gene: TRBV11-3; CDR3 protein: CASSFPGGNYGYTF; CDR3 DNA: TGTGCCAGCAGCTTCCCGGGGGGTAACTATGGCTACACCTTC
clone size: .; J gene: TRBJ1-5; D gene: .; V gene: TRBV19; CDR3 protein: CASSIERGQPQHF; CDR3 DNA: TGTGCCAGTAGTATAGAGCGGGGTCAGCCCCAGCATTTT
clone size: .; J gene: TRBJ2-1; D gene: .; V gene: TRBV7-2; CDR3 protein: CASSLFLSSTLGPEQFF; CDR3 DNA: TGTGCCAGCAGCCTCTTCCTCTCGAGCACCCTTGGGCCTGAGCAGTTCTTC
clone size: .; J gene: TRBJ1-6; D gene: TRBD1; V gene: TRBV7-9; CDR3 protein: CASRGQGNSPLHF; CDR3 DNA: TGTGCCAGCAGAGGACAGGGGAATTCACCCCTCCACTTT
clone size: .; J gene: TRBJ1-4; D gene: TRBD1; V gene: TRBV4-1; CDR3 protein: CASSQDGTALNEKLFF; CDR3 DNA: TGCGCCAGCAGCCAAGATGGGACAGCATTAAATGAAAAACTGTTTTTT
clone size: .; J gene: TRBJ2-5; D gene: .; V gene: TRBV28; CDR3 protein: CASSPWDTSVQETQYF; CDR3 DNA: TGTGCCAGCAGTCCCTGGGACACTAGCGTCCAAGAGACCCAGTACTTC
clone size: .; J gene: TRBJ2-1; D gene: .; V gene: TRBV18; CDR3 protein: CASSPSRQAVGSYNEQFF; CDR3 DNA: TGTGCCAGCTCACCATCCCGGCAGGCTGTCGGCTCCTACAATGAGCAGTTCTTC
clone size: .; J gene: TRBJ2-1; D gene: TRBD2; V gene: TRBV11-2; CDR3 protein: CASSITSGGRNEQFF; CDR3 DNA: TGTGCCAGCAGCATTACTAGCGGGGGACGGAATGAGCAGTTCTTC
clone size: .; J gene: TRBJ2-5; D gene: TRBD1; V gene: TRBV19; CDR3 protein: CATIAGTGGRVQETQYF; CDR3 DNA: TGTGCCACCATAGCCGGGACAGGGGGCCGGGTGCAAGAGACCCAGTACTTC
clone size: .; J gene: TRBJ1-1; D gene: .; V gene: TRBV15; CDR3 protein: CATSRDFGATNTEAFF; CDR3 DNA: TGTGCCACCAGCAGAGATTTTGGGGCGACGAACACTGAAGCTTTCTTT
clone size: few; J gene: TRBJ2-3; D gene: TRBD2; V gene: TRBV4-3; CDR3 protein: CASSQEREQDTQYF; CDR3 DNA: TGCGCCAGCAGCCAAGAGCGGGAGCAGGATACGCAGTATTTT
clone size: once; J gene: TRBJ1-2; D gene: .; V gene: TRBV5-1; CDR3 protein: CASSLAGRTDTYGYTF; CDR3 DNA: TGCGCCAGCAGCTTGGCCGGACGGACAGATACCTATGGCTACACCTTC
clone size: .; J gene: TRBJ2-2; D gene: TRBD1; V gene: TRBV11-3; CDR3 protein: CAIRLGQGGTGELFF; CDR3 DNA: TGTGCCATCCGCTTGGGACAGGGAGGCACCGGGGAGCTGTTTTTT
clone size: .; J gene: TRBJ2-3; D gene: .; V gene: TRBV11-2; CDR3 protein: CASSSGPHPPTDTQYF; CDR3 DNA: TGTGCCAGCAGCTCGGGACCACACCCCCCCACAGATACGCAGTATTTT
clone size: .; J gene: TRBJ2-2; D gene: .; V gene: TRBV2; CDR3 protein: CASRRLVNAGELFF; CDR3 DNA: TGTGCCAGCAGACGACTAGTGAACGCCGGGGAGCTGTTTTTT
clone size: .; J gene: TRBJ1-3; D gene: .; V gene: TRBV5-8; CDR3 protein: CASSFGGSSPSGNTIYF; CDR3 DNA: TGTGCCAGCAGCTTCGGGGGGTCATCCCCCTCTGGAAACACTATATATTTT
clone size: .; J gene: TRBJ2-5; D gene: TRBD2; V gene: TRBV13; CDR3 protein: CASTLSGLAVEETQYF; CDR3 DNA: TGTGCCAGCACTTTGTCTGGACTAGCGGTTGAGGAGACCCAGTACTTC
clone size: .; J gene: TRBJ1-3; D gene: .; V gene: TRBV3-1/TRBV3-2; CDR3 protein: CASSPKLSSYGNTIYF; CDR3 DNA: TGTGCCAGCAGCCCCAAACTAAGTTCATACGGAAACACCATATATTTT
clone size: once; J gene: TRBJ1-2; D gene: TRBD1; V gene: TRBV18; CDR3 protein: CASKGQDYGYTF; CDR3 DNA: TGTGCCAGCAAAGGACAGGACTATGGCTACACCTTC
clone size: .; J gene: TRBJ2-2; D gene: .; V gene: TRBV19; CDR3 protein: CASSIQGSTGELFF; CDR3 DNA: TGTGCCAGTAGTATACAGGGGAGCACCGGGGAGCTGTTTTTT
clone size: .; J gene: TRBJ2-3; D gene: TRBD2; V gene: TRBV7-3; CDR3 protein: CASSLSGGRRADTQYF; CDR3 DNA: TGTGCCAGCAGCCTCTCGGGGGGGAGGCGGGCAGATACGCAGTATTTT
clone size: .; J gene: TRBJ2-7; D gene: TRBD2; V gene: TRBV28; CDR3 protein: CASSLMSSGRYEQYF; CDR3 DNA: TGTGCCAGCAGTTTGATGTCTAGCGGGAGGTACGAGCAGTACTTC
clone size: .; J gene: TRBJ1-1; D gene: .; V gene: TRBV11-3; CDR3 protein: CASSLEIGGAGAEAFF; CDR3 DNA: TGTGCCAGCAGCTTAGAAATTGGAGGGGCCGGGGCTGAAGCTTTCTTT
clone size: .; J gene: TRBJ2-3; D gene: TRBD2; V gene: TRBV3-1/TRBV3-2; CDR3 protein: CASSRSYRTSGSMISDTQYF; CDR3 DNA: TGTGCCAGCAGCCGGTCGTATCGGACTAGCGGGAGTATGATCTCAGATACGCAGTATTTT
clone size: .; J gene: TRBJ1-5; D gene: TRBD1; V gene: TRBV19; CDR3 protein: CASEGQGTQPQHF; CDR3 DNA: TGTGCCAGCGAGGGACAGGGGACTCAGCCCCAGCATTTT
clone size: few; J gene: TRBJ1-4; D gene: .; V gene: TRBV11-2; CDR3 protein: CASSFTLTGITNEKLFF; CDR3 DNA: TGTGCCAGCAGCTTTACCCTCACAGGGATCACTAATGAAAAACTGTTTTTT
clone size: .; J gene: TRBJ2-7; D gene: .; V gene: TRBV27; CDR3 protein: CASSLTTNSYEQYF; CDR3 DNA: TGTGCCAGCAGTCTGACAACTAACTCCTACGAGCAGTACTTC
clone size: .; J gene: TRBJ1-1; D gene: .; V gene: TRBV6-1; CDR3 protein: CASRPDRAVGTEAFF; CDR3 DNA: TGTGCCAGCAGACCCGATCGGGCAGTAGGGACTGAAGCTTTCTTT
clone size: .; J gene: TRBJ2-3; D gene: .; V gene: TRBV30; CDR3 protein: CAWSNFGAAWGTDTQYF; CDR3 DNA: TGTGCCTGGAGCAACTTCGGGGCCGCTTGGGGCACAGATACGCAGTATTTT
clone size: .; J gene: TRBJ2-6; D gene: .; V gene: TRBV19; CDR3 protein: CASSIDLTGSGANVLTF; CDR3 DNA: TGTGCCAGTAGTATAGATCTAACAGGGTCTGGGGCCAACGTCCTGACTTTC
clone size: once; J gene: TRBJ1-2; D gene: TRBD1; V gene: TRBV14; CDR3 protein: CASSSTGQTYGYTF; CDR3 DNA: TGTGCCAGCAGCTCCACGGGACAGACATATGGCTACACCTTC
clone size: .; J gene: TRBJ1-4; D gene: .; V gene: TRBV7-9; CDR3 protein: CASSREGRRGKLFF; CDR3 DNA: TGTGCCAGCAGCCGAGAGGGAAGACGGGGAAAACTGTTTTTT
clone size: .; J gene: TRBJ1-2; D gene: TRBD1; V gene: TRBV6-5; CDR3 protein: CASREDRPSGYTF; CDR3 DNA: TGTGCCAGCAGGGAGGACAGGCCCTCTGGCTACACCTTC
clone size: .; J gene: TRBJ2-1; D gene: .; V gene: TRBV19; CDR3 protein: CATRDYHNEQFF; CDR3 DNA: TGTGCCACCCGAGACTACCACAATGAGCAGTTCTTC
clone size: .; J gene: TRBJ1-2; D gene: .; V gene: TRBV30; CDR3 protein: CAWRGPGRGYGYTF; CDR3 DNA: TGTGCCTGGAGGGGGCCCGGGCGGGGCTATGGCTACACCTTC
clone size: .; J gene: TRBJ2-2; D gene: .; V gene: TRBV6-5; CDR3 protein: CASRTGPFTGELFF; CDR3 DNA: TGTGCCAGCAGAACCGGGCCTTTCACCGGGGAGCTGTTTTTT
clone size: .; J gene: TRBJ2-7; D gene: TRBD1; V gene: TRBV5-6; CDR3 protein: CASSLGGGISEQYF; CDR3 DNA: TGTGCCAGCAGCTTGGGAGGGGGCATTAGCGAGCAGTACTTC
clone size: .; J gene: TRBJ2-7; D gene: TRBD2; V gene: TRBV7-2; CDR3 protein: CASSLELLAGESEQYF; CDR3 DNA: TGTGCCAGCAGCTTAGAATTACTAGCGGGAGAGAGCGAGCAGTACTTC
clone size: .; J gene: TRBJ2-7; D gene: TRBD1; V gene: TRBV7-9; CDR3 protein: CASSPGTGAYEQYF; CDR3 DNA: TGTGCCAGCAGCCCCGGGACAGGGGCCTACGAGCAGTACTTC
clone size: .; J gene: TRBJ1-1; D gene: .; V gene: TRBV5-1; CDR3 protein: CASSQDVNTEAFF; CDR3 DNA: TGCGCCAGCAGCCAGGACGTTAACACTGAAGCTTTCTTT
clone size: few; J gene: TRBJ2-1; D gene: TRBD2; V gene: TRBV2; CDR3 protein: CASSLGSSGSMGNEQFF; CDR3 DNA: TGTGCCAGCAGTTTGGGTTCTAGCGGGAGTATGGGCAATGAGCAGTTCTTC
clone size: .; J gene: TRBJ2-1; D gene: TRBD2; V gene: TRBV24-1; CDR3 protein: CATSDQSVVGGLGEQFF; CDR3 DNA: TGTGCCACCAGTGATCAAAGTGTGGTGGGAGGGCTGGGTGAGCAGTTCTTC
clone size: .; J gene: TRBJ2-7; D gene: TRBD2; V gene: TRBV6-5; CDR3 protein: CASSYRASGYEQYF; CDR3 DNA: TGTGCCAGCAGTTACAGGGCTAGCGGGTACGAGCAGTACTTC